This T cell receptor (beta chain) was recovered during a study of blood T cell repertoires in COVID-19. Study overall: Donors in the United States, Italy and Spain gave samples during acute or convalescent COVID-19. Nucleic acid was either cDNA or gDNA, and it came from T cells, B-cell-depleted T cells, or PBMCs.

Per the original data handling: Reference gene primer amplification yielded estimated nucleated cell counts. Sequencing used immunoSEQ multiplex PCR; TCRdb keeps in-frame clones, though not all of them. V and J calls and clone size follow that table, whereas D and trimming were derived from the DNA. Of approximately 270,000 clones listed, 75% to 90% were seen once; the top ten hold 2.2%. Trimming took off 6 bases at V and 5 bases at J, with 13 bases between the two ends. The germline V gene encodes CDR1 SGHTA and CDR2 FQGNSA. The CDR3 totals 14 residues. The chain has TRBV7-2 and TRBJ1-4, with D unclear. The receptor comes from a man aged 50 to 59 with acute or convalescent COVID-19. Sequencing was done on a sample of peripheral blood. The CDR3 sequence: CASSRGSQNEKLFF. DNA for the CDR3: TGTGCCAGCAGTCGAGGGAGCCAGAATGAAAAACTGTTTTTT.